The clone carrying this TCR beta chain has a handful of counts. Its antigen is as yet unknown. cDNA libraries of TCR beta carried unique molecular identifiers. Each CDR3 protein is one row after TCRdb ran MiXCR on the PCR reads. The data hold about 760,000 distinct CDR3 sequences, with around 27% observed a single time. The data are from a study of post-analysis software for immune sequencing data. Study as a whole: The study covered relapsing-remitting, secondary progressive and progressive-relapsing courses of multiple sclerosis. Overall study findings and caveats: Four to six TRBV segments were significantly more frequent in patients than in controls. TRBV5-6, TRBV5-1 and TRBV20-1 were among these segments. Normalized Chao1 diversity was significantly reduced in patients versus controls. Samples prepared in the same batch strongly co-clustered by F measure.

Germline V CDR1 and CDR2: MDHEN, SYDVKM. With V trimmed by 7 bases and J by 2 bases, 4 bases remained unmatched. This CDR3 is 15 amino acids long. The clonotype comes from a girl aged 10-17 years with multiple sclerosis. V is TRBV28 and J is TRBJ2-6, with 8 bases lining up with TRBD1. The sequencing sample was made of blood. CDR3 sequence: CASIAGGAGANVLTF. The CDR3 bases are TGTGCCAGCATTGCAGGGGGCGCTGGGGCCAACGTCCTGACTTTC.